A selection of T cell receptor beta chains follows, all from one sample in a study of cytomegalovirus exposure and HLA in healthy donors. Data came from immunoSEQ multiplex PCR; TCRdb stores just in-frame clones and leaves some out. In the table there are over 150,000 clones, approximately 84% of which are singletons. The sequenced material came from PBMCs. The source is a man between 18 and 29 years old in good health and CMV-seronegative. CDR3s include the opening cysteine and the closing phenylalanine or tryptophan. A D gene is named only where the DNA matches it firmly. Some rows mark clone size as missing; the rest say once, few, many or name a class of expanded clone.

V: TRBV7-9
D: NA
J: TRBJ1-5
size: NA
CDR3: CASSYHGSNQPQHF
DNA: TGTGCCAGCAGCTATCACGGTAGCAATCAGCCCCAGCATTTT

V: TRBV19
D: NA
J: TRBJ2-2
size: NA
CDR3: CASSILDSAAGELFF
DNA: TGTGCCAGTAGTATCTTAGACAGCGCCGCCGGGGAGCTGTTTTTT

V: TRBV10-3
D: TRBD2
J: TRBJ2-3
size: NA
CDR3: CAISPGLAGGPDTQYF
DNA: TGTGCCATCAGCCCGGGACTAGCGGGGGGGCCAGATACGCAGTATTTT

V: TRBV10-3
D: TRBD2
J: TRBJ2-7
size: once
CDR3: CAISAGLAGYEQYF
DNA: TGTGCCATCAGTGCGGGACTAGCGGGGTACGAGCAGTACTTC

V: TRBV10-2
D: TRBD1
J: TRBJ2-2
size: NA
CDR3: CATPGTVNTGELFF
DNA: TGCGCCACCCCCGGGACAGTGAACACCGGGGAGCTGTTTTTT

V: TRBV29-1
D: TRBD1
J: TRBJ2-5
size: NA
CDR3: CSVEVTGGGQAQYF
DNA: TGCAGCGTTGAAGTGACAGGGGGGGGGCAGGCCCAGTACTTC

V: TRBV2
D: TRBD1
J: TRBJ1-3
size: NA
CDR3: CASSGTGQRNTIYF
DNA: TGTGCCAGCAGTGGCACGGGACAGCGAAACACCATATATTTT

V: TRBV6-5
D: NA
J: TRBJ1-1
size: NA
CDR3: CASSYAGGEGNTEAFF
DNA: TGTGCCAGCAGTTACGCTGGGGGCGAAGGGAACACTGAAGCTTTCTTT

V: TRBV29-1
D: TRBD2
J: TRBJ2-1
size: NA
CDR3: CSARQREVQFF
DNA: TGCAGCGCCCGGCAGCGGGAGGTTCAGTTCTTC

V: TRBV6-1
D: NA
J: TRBJ1-2
size: NA
CDR3: CASNLKEDYGYTF
DNA: TGTGCCAGCAATTTGAAAGAGGACTATGGCTACACCTTC

V: TRBV19
D: TRBD1
J: TRBJ1-1
size: NA
CDR3: CASSGDRTYTEAFF
DNA: TGTGCCAGTAGCGGGGACAGAACGTATACTGAAGCTTTCTTT

V: TRBV28
D: NA
J: TRBJ1-1
size: NA
CDR3: CASSFSQNTEAFF
DNA: TGTGCCAGCAGTTTTAGTCAGAACACTGAAGCTTTCTTT

V: TRBV5-4
D: NA
J: TRBJ2-3
size: NA
CDR3: CASSTGIVTDTQYF
DNA: TGTGCCAGCAGCACCGGGATCGTCACAGATACGCAGTATTTT

V: TRBV13
D: TRBD2
J: TRBJ2-7
size: NA
CDR3: CASSSDGGGIYEQYF
DNA: TGTGCCAGCAGTTCAGACGGCGGGGGGATCTACGAGCAGTACTTC

V: TRBV19
D: NA
J: TRBJ2-7
size: NA
CDR3: CASSTGTRTYEQYF
DNA: TGTGCCAGTAGTACCGGGACACGAACCTACGAGCAGTACTTC

V: TRBV7-8
D: NA
J: TRBJ2-3
size: NA
CDR3: CASSLDSPDTQYF
DNA: TGTGCCAGCAGCTTAGATAGTCCAGATACGCAGTATTTT

V: TRBV25-1
D: NA
J: TRBJ1-1
size: few
CDR3: CASSEPTENTEAFF
DNA: TGTGCCAGCAGTGAACCGACAGAGAACACTGAAGCTTTCTTT

V: TRBV2
D: NA
J: TRBJ1-4
size: few
CDR3: CASSADRTTNEKLFF
DNA: TGTGCCAGCAGTGCTGACAGAACAACTAATGAAAAACTGTTTTTT

V: TRBV19
D: TRBD2
J: TRBJ2-7
size: once
CDR3: CASSIGAGGSYEQYF
DNA: TGTGCCAGTAGTATAGGGGCGGGGGGCTCCTACGAGCAGTACTTC

V: TRBV5-1
D: TRBD2
J: TRBJ2-1
size: NA
CDR3: CASSNPPGLRAYNEQFF
DNA: TGCGCCAGCAGCAATCCTCCGGGACTACGTGCCTACAATGAGCAGTTCTTC

V: TRBV19
D: TRBD1
J: TRBJ1-2
size: NA
CDR3: CASSLKTGGEYGYTF
DNA: TGTGCCAGTAGTCTTAAGACAGGGGGCGAGTATGGCTACACCTTC

V: TRBV30
D: NA
J: TRBJ1-4
size: NA
CDR3: CAWSSPGGFTTNEKLFF
DNA: TGTGCCTGGAGTTCGCCGGGGGGCTTTACTACTAATGAAAAACTGTTTTTT

V: TRBV19
D: NA
J: TRBJ2-7
size: NA
CDR3: CASSTQGGAGYEQYF
DNA: TGTGCCAGTAGCACTCAGGGCGGAGCTGGCTACGAGCAGTACTTC

V: TRBV18
D: TRBD1
J: TRBJ1-5
size: NA
CDR3: CASSPSLGTGVNQPQHF
DNA: TGTGCCAGCTCACCCTCACTTGGGACAGGTGTCAATCAGCCCCAGCATTTT

V: TRBV11-2
D: NA
J: TRBJ2-2
size: NA
CDR3: CASSLRSRGRDTGELFF
DNA: TGTGCCAGCAGCTTAAGGTCGCGGGGGCGCGACACCGGGGAGCTGTTTTTT

V: TRBV5-8
D: NA
J: TRBJ1-4
size: once
CDR3: CASSFWGAERLFF
DNA: TGTGCCAGCAGCTTTTGGGGCGCGGAGAGACTGTTTTTT

V: TRBV5-1
D: TRBD1
J: TRBJ2-7
size: NA
CDR3: CASSIRAPGQGSSYEQYF
DNA: TGCGCCAGCAGCATTAGAGCTCCGGGACAGGGAAGCTCCTACGAGCAGTACTTC

V: TRBV5-4
D: TRBD1
J: TRBJ2-7
size: NA
CDR3: CTSSTGTGLNEQYF
DNA: TGTACCAGCAGTACCGGGACAGGCCTTAACGAGCAGTACTTC

V: TRBV11-2
D: NA
J: TRBJ2-2
size: NA
CDR3: CASSSPRVMMAGELFF
DNA: TGTGCCAGCAGCTCCCCCCGGGTCATGATGGCCGGGGAGCTGTTTTTT

V: TRBV7-3
D: TRBD1
J: TRBJ2-7
size: once
CDR3: CASSLSGTGYEQYF
DNA: TGTGCCAGCAGCTTATCCGGGACAGGGTACGAGCAGTACTTC

V: TRBV29-1
D: TRBD1
J: TRBJ2-2
size: NA
CDR3: CSSGTGATGELFF
DNA: TGCAGCTCAGGGACAGGGGCCACCGGGGAGCTGTTTTTT

V: TRBV18
D: NA
J: TRBJ2-1
size: NA
CDR3: CASSPYRDSYNEQFF
DNA: TGTGCCAGCTCACCTTACAGGGACTCCTACAATGAGCAGTTCTTC

V: TRBV2
D: TRBD2
J: TRBJ2-3
size: NA
CDR3: CARGLAGEADTQYF
DNA: TGTGCCCGCGGACTAGCGGGAGAAGCAGATACGCAGTATTTT

V: TRBV5-6
D: NA
J: TRBJ2-1
size: NA
CDR3: CASAHLVGDFYNEQFF
DNA: TGTGCCAGCGCACACCTCGTAGGGGATTTTTACAATGAGCAGTTCTTC

V: TRBV30
D: NA
J: TRBJ2-7
size: NA
CDR3: CAWSGGQGSVYEQYF
DNA: TGTGCCTGGAGTGGTGGGCAGGGAAGTGTCTACGAGCAGTACTTC

V: TRBV5-1
D: NA
J: TRBJ1-1
size: NA
CDR3: CASSTSVMNTEAFF
DNA: TGCGCCAGCAGCACCAGTGTCATGAACACTGAAGCTTTCTTT

V: TRBV18
D: TRBD2
J: TRBJ2-1
size: NA
CDR3: CASSPWTSGGNEQFF
DNA: TGTGCCAGCTCACCTTGGACTAGCGGGGGGAATGAGCAGTTCTTC

V: TRBV19
D: NA
J: TRBJ2-5
size: NA
CDR3: CASSILNGETQYF
DNA: TGTGCCAGTAGTATTCTCAACGGAGAGACCCAGTACTTC